These 18 T cell receptor beta chains originate from one sample sequenced in a study of blood T cell repertoires in COVID-19 (dated by TCRdb to 2019 to 2021). The library was obtained by the immunoSEQ multiplex PCR assay. Entries here come from immuneACCESS through TCRdb and include only in-frame sequences with V and J called. Some clones fail to appear in such tables; in the studies checked, an unresolved V gene covers under half of the shortfall, and the cause of the remainder is unknown. Here the sample has 350,000 to 450,000 clones; about 89% occur a single time. The ten biggest clones cover more than 1% of the sample. Sequencing was performed on peripheral blood. All receptors come from a man aged 35 to 55 with acute or convalescent COVID-19.

This clone was recorded once. J is TRBJ2-6 and V is TRBV30, with 7 bases fitting TRBD1. Trimming at V came to 5 bases and at J to 4 bases, leaving 8 bases not matched to a gene. The CDR3 loop spans 15 amino acids. Germline CDR1 reads GTSNPN; CDR2 reads SVGIG (reference sequence). CDR3 residues: CAWADQGDGANVLTF. CDR3 DNA sequence: TGTGCCTGGGCTGATCAGGGGGACGGGGCCAACGTCCTGACTTTC.

This rearrangement joins TRBV28 to TRBJ1-5, with no clear D. The CDR3 length is 13 residues. V was pared by 7 bases and J by 6 bases, with 13 bases between. Germline V gene data show CDR1 as MDHEN and CDR2 as SYDVKM. CDR3: CASIEGLGQPQHF. Here the CDR3 DNA reads TGTGCCAGCATCGAGGGATTGGGTCAGCCCCAGCATTTT.

V is TRBV27 and J is TRBJ1-1; 11 nucleotides align to TRBD1. V dropped 10 bases and J dropped 4; count of bases not matched to a gene: 8. Germline V CDR1 and CDR2: MNHEY, SMNVEV (reference sequence). CDR3 length: 14 residues. This CDR3 is CATHYGTGGTEAFF. DNA of the CDR3: TGTGCCACTCATTACGGGACAGGGGGCACTGAAGCTTTCTTT.

This clone was seen just once. The rearrangement joins TRBV5-1 to TRBJ2-6; 12 nucleotides match TRBD1. The CDR3 covers 20 residues. The J segment lost 4 bases and the V segment lost 2 bases, leaving 13 bases of the junction unmatched. Per the germline V gene, CDR1 is SGHRS and CDR2 is YFSETQ. The CDR3: CASSFLLVRDRGPGANVLTF. CDR3 coding DNA: TGCGCCAGCAGCTTTCTTCTGGTGCGGGACAGGGGGCCCGGGGCCAACGTCCTGACTTTC.

The chain carries TRBV11-1 and TRBJ1-4, with D unresolved. V was clipped by 0 bases and J by 7 bases, with 9 bases between them. Germline CDR1 is SGHAT and CDR2 is FQDESV (reference sequence). This CDR3 has 14 amino acids. The CDR3 is CASSLARGSEKLFF. CDR3 in DNA: TGTGCCAGCAGCTTAGCGCGAGGGAGTGAAAAACTGTTTTTT.

The chain joins TRBV11-2 to TRBJ1-6; no definite D call. Germline V lookup: CDR1 SGHAT, CDR2 FQNNGV. V lost 0 bases, J lost 14 bases, and 20 bases lay in between. CDR3 length: 16 amino acids. CDR3 amino acids: CASSLDPGFSGRALHF. For the CDR3, the DNA is TGTGCCAGCAGCTTAGATCCGGGATTCTCGGGGAGGGCCCTCCACTTT.

This chain links TRBV9 with TRBJ2-1; TRBD2 matches at 9 bases. The CDR3 extends over 16 amino acids. V gave up 3 bases and J gave up 7 bases; unmatched junction bases: 11. Germline loops: CDR1 SGDLS, CDR2 YYNGEE. CDR3 coding DNA: TGTGCCAGCAGCGCCGGACTAGCGATGTTTGTAAATGAGCAGTTCTTC. Amino acids: CASSAGLAMFVNEQFF.

This sequence joins TRBV29-1 and TRBJ1-3, with a weak D call TRBD1 (6 bases). CDR1 is SQVTM and CDR2 is ANQGSEA in the germline V gene. This CDR3 spans 14 amino acids. The V end lost 5 bases, the J end lost 0 bases, and 11 bases lay between the germline ends. The CDR3 DNA sequence: TGCAGCGTTATACCAGGGGTCTCTGGAAACACCATATATTTT. It specifies CSVIPGVSGNTIYF.

The rearrangement uses TRBV28 and TRBJ2-7; D uncertain. V shed 7 bases and J shed 6 bases, with 16 bases lying between them. CDR1 and CDR2 from the germline V gene are MDHEN and SYDVKM. CDR3 size: 13 residues. CDR3 region: CASNLGPLSEQYF. The CDR3, as DNA: TGTGCCAGCAACCTGGGCCCCCTGAGCGAGCAGTACTTC.

The chain uses TRBV9 and TRBJ2-1; 12 bases are shared with TRBD1. J was trimmed by 9 bases and V by 5 bases; bases with no gene match: 9. The germline V gene has CDR1 SGDLS and CDR2 YYNGEE. CDR3 length equals 15 residues. The CDR3 spells CASSDPGQGAREQFF. The CDR3, as DNA: TGTGCCAGCAGTGACCCGGGACAGGGGGCGCGTGAGCAGTTCTTC.

The V gene is TRBV7-9, the J gene TRBJ2-7, with a possible D match to TRBD2 (6 bases). The germline gives CDR1 SEHNR, CDR2 FQNEAQ (reference sequence). The CDR3 contains 13 residues. V was shortened by 4 bases and J by 7 bases, with 14 bases between the two germline ends. The DNA for the CDR3 is TGTGCCAGCAGCTGGGAAAGGGAGGATGAGCAGTACTTC. Translating gives CASSWEREDEQYF.

This chain links TRBV7-9 with TRBJ2-7; 10 bases fit TRBD1. With V trimmed by 1 base and J by 5 bases, 8 bases remained unmatched. Germline CDR1 SEHNR, CDR2 FQNEAQ (reference sequence). This CDR3 has 16 amino acids. CDR3 protein: CASSLDGDRGRDEQYF. The CDR3 DNA sequence: TGTGCCAGCAGCTTAGATGGCGACAGGGGGCGGGACGAGCAGTACTTC.

V and J are TRBV3-1 (or the pseudogene TRBV3-2) and TRBJ2-2; possibly TRBD2 for D (5 bases). Trimming pared 6 bases from V and 6 bases from J, leaving 11 bases between. The CDR3 runs 13 residues. The germline gives CDR1 LGHDT, CDR2 YNNKEL (reference sequence). CDR3 bases: TGTGCCAGCAGGTATGGGAGTGCCGGGGAGCTGTTTTTT. This gives the protein CASRYGSAGELFF.

This sequence joins TRBV27 and TRBJ1-1, with D maybe TRBD1 (5 bases). The CDR3 runs 15 residues. Trimming shortened V by 5 bases and J by 1 base, and 14 bases separated the two germline ends. Germline V gene lookup returns CDR1 MNHEY and CDR2 SMNVEV (reference sequence). The CDR3 loop reads CASSLHRISNTEAFF. CDR3 in DNA: TGTGCCAGCAGTCTCCACAGGATTTCGAACACTGAAGCTTTCTTT.

The chain employs TRBV29-1 and TRBJ2-1; TRBD2 matches at 7 bases. The CDR3 spans 13 residues. Germline CDR1 and CDR2: SQVTM and ANQGSEA. J lost 9 bases, V lost 2 bases, and 7 bases had no gene match. CDR3 amino acids: CSVELAESSEQFF. The CDR3 DNA sequence: TGCAGCGTTGAACTAGCGGAGTCCAGTGAGCAGTTCTTC.

V and J are TRBV10-3 and TRBJ2-7, with 7 bases matching TRBD1. The CDR3 spans 14 residues. In germline, CDR1 is ENHRY, CDR2 SYGVKD. With 5 bases clipped from V and 2 bases from J, the junction kept 6 bases outside the gene matches. Written as DNA, the CDR3 is TGTGCCATCAGTCCGGGACAGAACACCTACGAGCAGTACTTC. Translating gives CAISPGQNTYEQYF.

The CDR3 here is CASTLDRGVKGYTF. In nucleotides, the CDR3 is TGTGCCAGCACCCTCGACAGGGGCGTCAAGGGCTACACCTTC. The chain recombines TRBV6-5 with TRBJ1-2; 8 positions match TRBD1. This CDR3 contains 14 residues. Trimming cost V 7 bases and J 8 bases; bases outside gene matches: 12. Per germline, CDR1 MNHEY and CDR2 SVGAGI.

J is TRBJ1-1 and V is TRBV7-9; D is perhaps TRBD1 (6 bases). V was shortened by 3 bases and J by 2 bases, with 22 bases between the two germline ends. The CDR3 is 18 residues long. The germline CDR1 and CDR2 sequences are SEHNR and FQNEAQ (reference sequence). CDR3 loop: CASSFTMGPGVRNTEAFF. For the CDR3, the DNA is TGTGCCAGCAGCTTCACAATGGGGCCAGGGGTAAGAAACACTGAAGCTTTCTTT.